One and the same sample provided the 4 T cell receptor beta chains below, sequenced in a study of T cell responses to AZD1222 COVID-19 vaccine. Libraries were prepared by immunoSEQ multiplex PCR; TCRdb keeps only in-frame clonotypes and omits some of them. This table holds 150,000 or so clones, 90% to 95% found once. Here the sequenced sample was peripheral blood, taken 28 days after the second AZD1222 dose. The source is an adult who received the AZD1222 COVID-19 vaccine.

The chain has TRBV7-9 and TRBJ2-7, with 12 bases fitting TRBD2. The CDR3 spans 16 residues. The V gene end was trimmed by 5 bases and the J gene end by 3 bases; junction bases not matched to a gene: 8. CDR1 and CDR2 (germline): SEHNR, FQNEAQ (reference sequence). The CDR3 protein is CASSGLAGGALYEQYF. The CDR3 bases are TGTGCCAGCAGCGGCCTAGCGGGAGGGGCTCTCTACGAGCAGTACTTC.

This clone was observed once. J is TRBJ1-2 and V is TRBV27; 8 bases are shared with TRBD1. The ends lost 6 bases at V and 3 bases at J; junction bases unmatched: 6. This CDR3 region has 14 residues. CDR1 and CDR2 (germline): MNHEY, SMNVEV (reference sequence). In DNA form, the CDR3 reads TGTGCCAGCAGGTATGCGGACAGGGACTATGGCTACACCTTC. Translated, it gives CASRYADRDYGYTF.

The J gene is TRBJ2-3, the V gene TRBV30; tentative D call: TRBD2 (7 bases). The CDR3 runs to 17 residues. The V gene lost 2 bases and the J gene lost 2 bases, with 20 bases spanning the gap. Germline V gene data show CDR1 as GTSNPN and CDR2 as SVGIG (reference sequence). CDR3 nucleotides: TGTGCCTGGAGTAATAAAGGCGGGGGCCGGTCCACAGATACGCAGTATTTT. The encoded protein is CAWSNKGGGRSTDTQYF.

V and J are TRBV27 and TRBJ2-1; the match to TRBD2 covers 8 bases. CDR3 length: 14 amino acids. The germline V gene has CDR1 MNHEY and CDR2 SMNVEV (reference sequence). J lost 8 bases, V lost 3 bases, and 6 bases had no gene match. CDR3 in DNA: TGTGCCAGCAGTTTTGCGGGACTAGTGGATGAGCAGTTCTTC. It translates to CASSFAGLVDEQFF.